The 14 T cell receptor beta chains presented below share a single source sample, sequenced in a study of T cells in Graves' hyperthyroidism and ophthalmopathy. The investigators amplified TCR beta CDR3 regions from RNA transcripts. Researchers ran a first-round RT-PCR on the TCR CDR3 using the HTBI primer set. TCRdb fed the multiplex PCR reads into MiXCR, producing one record per CDR3 protein. The sample holds 540,000 or so distinct CDR3 sequences, around 14% seen once. Sequences were obtained from blood. These receptors originate from a woman under 40 with Graves' hyperthyroidism.

This clonotype was detected many times. The rearrangement joins TRBV20-1 to TRBJ2-1; 14 bases fit TRBD2. The CDR3 has 15 residues. V trimming: 0 bases; J trimming: 10 bases; junction bases outside the gene matches: 5. From germline, CDR1 is DFQATT and CDR2 SNEGSKA (reference sequence). The CDR3 bases are TGCAGTGCTAGAGATTCGGGACTAGCGGGGGAAGAGCAGTTCTTC. As protein: CSARDSGLAGEEQFF.

This clonotype showed up many times. The chain combines TRBV6-1 with TRBJ1-2, with D possibly TRBD1 on 5 matching bases. The CDR3 consists of 15 residues. The ends were cut back, 8 bases at V and 4 bases at J, with 20 bases in the middle. Germline V CDR1 and CDR2: MNHNS, SASEGT. Written as DNA, the CDR3 is TGTGCCAGCTGTTTGGGATCCGGGACGGCCTATGGCTACACCTTC. Protein product: CASCLGSGTAYGYTF.

As concerns this clonotype: A much larger clone differs by one base, so this may be a read error. The chain carries TRBV18 and TRBJ1-4; tentative D call: TRBD1 (6 bases). This CDR3 region has 14 residues. V lost 5 bases to trimming and J lost 3 bases, with 10 bases between them. Germline V lookup: CDR1 KGHSH, CDR2 LQKENI. CDR3 bases: TGTGCCAGCTCAAAAGGGGGGGCTAATGAAAAACTGTTTTTT. This translates into CASSKGGANEKLFF.

On this clonotype: The junction departs from the called germline gene at one end, perhaps through a read error. The CDR3 DNA reads as TGCGCCAGCAGCCCTCAACTAGGGGGTTACGGGCAGTACTTC. This encodes CASSPQLGGYGQYF. The rearrangement joins TRBV5-1 to TRBJ2-7; possibly TRBD1 for D (6 bases). CDR3 length: 14 residues. The V gene's germline CDR1 is SGHRS and CDR2 YFSETQ. Full variable domain (remainder filled in from reference TRBV5-1 and TRBJ2-7): KAGVTQTPRYLIKTRGQQVTLSCSPISGHRSVSWYQQTPGQGLQFLFEYFSETQRNKGNFPGRFSGRQFSNSRSEMNVSTLELGDSALYLCASSPQLGGYGQYFGPGTRLTVT.

This clonotype was recorded a few times. The chain recombines TRBV6-1 with TRBJ2-1; 10 bases line up with TRBD1. Per germline, CDR1 MNHNS and CDR2 SASEGT. The CDR3 has 15 residues. The junction had 6 bases not matched to a gene; V was cut back by 6 bases and J by 4 bases. CDR3 sequence (DNA): TGTGCCAGCAGACAGCGGACAGGGGGATACAATGAGCAGTTCTTC. It specifies CASRQRTGGYNEQFF.

This clonotype was counted at least ten times. This chain connects TRBV29-1 to TRBJ2-7, with 10 bases matching TRBD1. CDR1 SQVTM and CDR2 ANQGSEA come from the germline V gene. CDR3 length equals 13 residues. J lost 1 base, V lost 7 bases, and 4 bases had no gene match. The CDR3 coding sequence is TGCAGCGGCCGGGACAGGGGTTCCTACGAGCAGTACTTC. This sequence encodes CSGRDRGSYEQYF.

This clonotype showed up just a few times. The genes are TRBV9 and TRBJ2-7; D unresolved. The germline gives CDR1 SGDLS, CDR2 YYNGEE. The CDR3 loop spans 14 amino acids. The V end was cut by 4 bases, the J end by 5 bases, with 16 bases between. CDR3 bases: TGTGCCAGCAGCCCCACGGCCGGTTCCCACGAGCAGTACTTC. The encoded protein is CASSPTAGSHEQYF.

This clonotype was recorded many times. The chain is built from TRBV5-1 and TRBJ1-2; the match to TRBD1 covers 8 bases. After removal of 6 bases from V and 1 base from J, the junction contained 14 bases not matched to a gene. The CDR3 runs to 17 residues. Germline CDR1 SGHRS, CDR2 YFSETQ. CDR3 residues: CASTQGALGQNNYGYTF. In nucleotides, the CDR3 is TGCGCCAGCACCCAGGGGGCCCTGGGACAGAATAACTATGGCTACACCTTC. Looking up the rest from reference TRBV5-1 and TRBJ1-2 gives the full variable domain: KAGVTQTPRYLIKTRGQQVTLSCSPISGHRSVSWYQQTPGQGLQFLFEYFSETQRNKGNFPGRFSGRQFSNSRSEMNVSTLELGDSALYLCASTQGALGQNNYGYTFGSGTRLTVV.

J is TRBJ2-7 and V is TRBV9; perhaps TRBD1 as D (5 bases). V was trimmed by 0 bases and J by 7 bases, leaving 14 bases between them. This CDR3 is 14 amino acids long. Germline V CDR1 and CDR2: SGDLS, YYNGEE. Here the CDR3 DNA reads TGTGCCAGCAGCGTAGCTCATTTAGGGGCAGAGCAGTACTTC. Its translation: CASSVAHLGAEQYF.

This clonotype appeared once. J is TRBJ2-7 and V is TRBV30, with D possibly matching TRBD1 (6 bases). Germline V CDR1 and CDR2: GTSNPN, SVGIG (reference sequence). CDR3 length: 12 residues. V shed 1 base and J shed 7 bases, with 11 bases lying between them. CDR3 DNA sequence: TGTGCCTGGAGTGGACAGGTCCGGGAGCAGTACTTC. Its protein product is CAWSGQVREQYF.

This clonotype was seen repeatedly, ten times or more. The chain links TRBV7-2 to TRBJ1-1; D ambiguous. Trimming pared 4 bases from V and 0 bases from J, leaving 6 bases between. Germline lookup yields CDR1 SGHTA and CDR2 FQGNSA. The CDR3 sequence is 13 residues long. The CDR3 loop is CASSYHLNTEAFF. The CDR3 region has the DNA TGTGCCAGCAGCTACCATCTGAACACTGAAGCTTTCTTT.

This clonotype was recorded at least ten times. The rearrangement joins TRBV7-7 to TRBJ2-1; D unresolved. Between the trimmed V and J ends, which lost 1 base and 8 bases, there was a span of 12 bases. The germline gives CDR1 SSHAT, CDR2 FNYEAQ (reference sequence). The CDR3 covers 14 residues. The CDR3 sequence: CASSLGAGQHEQFF. The CDR3 DNA reads TGTGCCAGCAGCTTAGGGGCAGGTCAACATGAGCAGTTCTTC.

This clonotype was recorded a few times. The V call is TRBV12-5, the J call TRBJ1-5; D not certain. The CDR3 is made up of 15 amino acids. The germline CDR1 and CDR2 sequences are LGHNT and FRNRAP. V shed 7 bases and J shed 0 bases, with 13 bases lying between them. The CDR3 coding sequence is TGTGCTAGTGCGAGGTCGGATTATAGCAATCAGCCCCAGCATTTT. Translation gives CASARSDYSNQPQHF.

The chain recombines TRBV5-1 with TRBJ1-1; TRBD1 is a possible D gene (5 bases). The CDR3 is 13 residues long. V shed 2 bases and J shed 5 bases, with 10 bases lying between them. CDR1 is SGHRS and CDR2 is YFSETQ in the germline V gene. CDR3 coding DNA: TGCGCCAGCAGCTTCTGGGGGTGGACTGAAGCTTTCTTT. Translation gives CASSFWGWTEAFF.